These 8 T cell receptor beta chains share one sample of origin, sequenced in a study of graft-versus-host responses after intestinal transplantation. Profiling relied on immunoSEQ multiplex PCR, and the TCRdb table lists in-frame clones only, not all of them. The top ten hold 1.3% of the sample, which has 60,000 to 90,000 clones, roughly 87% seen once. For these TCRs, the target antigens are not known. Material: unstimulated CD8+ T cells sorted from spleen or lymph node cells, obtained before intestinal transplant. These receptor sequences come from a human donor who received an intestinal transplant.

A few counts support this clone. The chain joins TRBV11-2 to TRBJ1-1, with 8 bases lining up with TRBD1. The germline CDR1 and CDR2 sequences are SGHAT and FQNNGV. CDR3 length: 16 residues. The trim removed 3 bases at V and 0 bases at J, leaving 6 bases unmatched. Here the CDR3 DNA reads TGTGCCAGCAGCTTCGGGCAGGGGGCGTTGAACACTGAAGCTTTCTTT. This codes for CASSFGQGALNTEAFF.

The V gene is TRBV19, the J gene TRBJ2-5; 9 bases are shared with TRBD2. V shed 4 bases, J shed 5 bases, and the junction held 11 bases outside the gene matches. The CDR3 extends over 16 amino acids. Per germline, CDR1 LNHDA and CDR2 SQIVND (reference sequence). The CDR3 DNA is TGTGCCAGTAGTACCCGTCCCGGGACTAGCTGGGAGACCCAGTACTTC. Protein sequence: CASSTRPGTSWETQYF.

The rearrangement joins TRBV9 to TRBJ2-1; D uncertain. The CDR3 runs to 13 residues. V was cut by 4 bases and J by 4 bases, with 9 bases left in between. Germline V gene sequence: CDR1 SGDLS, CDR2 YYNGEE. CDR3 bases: TGTGCCAGCAGCACCCGACTGTACAATGAGCAGTTCTTC. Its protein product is CASSTRLYNEQFF.

For the CDR3, the DNA is TGTGCCAGCAGTTGGGTTCAGGGGACACCTAACGGGGAGCTGTTTTTT. Translation gives CASSWVQGTPNGELFF. The chain couples TRBV27 to TRBJ2-2; weak D call: TRBD1 (6 bases). Germline lookup yields CDR1 MNHEY and CDR2 SMNVEV (reference sequence). The CDR3 covers 16 residues. With 4 bases removed from V and 7 bases from J, the gap between germline ends came to 19 bases.

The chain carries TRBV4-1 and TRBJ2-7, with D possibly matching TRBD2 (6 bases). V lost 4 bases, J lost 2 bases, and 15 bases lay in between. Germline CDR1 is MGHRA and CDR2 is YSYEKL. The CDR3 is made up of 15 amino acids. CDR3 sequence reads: CASSPAPGVTYEQYF. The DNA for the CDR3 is TGCGCCAGCAGCCCTGCACCGGGGGTCACCTACGAGCAGTACTTC.

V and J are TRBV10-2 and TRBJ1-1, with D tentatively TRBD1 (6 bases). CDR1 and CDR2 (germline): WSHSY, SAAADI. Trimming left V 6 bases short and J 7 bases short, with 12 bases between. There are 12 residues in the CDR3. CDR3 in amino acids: CASRGQSLEAFF. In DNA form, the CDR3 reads TGCGCCAGCAGAGGACAGAGTCTTGAAGCTTTCTTT.

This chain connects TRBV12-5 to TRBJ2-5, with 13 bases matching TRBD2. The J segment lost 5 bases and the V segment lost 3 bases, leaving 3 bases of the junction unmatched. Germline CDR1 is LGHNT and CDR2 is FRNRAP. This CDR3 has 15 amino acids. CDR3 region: CASGLGTSGAETQYF. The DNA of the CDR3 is TGTGCTAGTGGTTTAGGGACTAGCGGGGCGGAGACCCAGTACTTC.

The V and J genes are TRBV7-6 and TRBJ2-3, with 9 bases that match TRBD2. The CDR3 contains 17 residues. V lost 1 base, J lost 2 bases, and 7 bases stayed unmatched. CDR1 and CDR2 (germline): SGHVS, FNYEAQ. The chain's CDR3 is CASSLEERGVNTDTQYF. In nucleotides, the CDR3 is TGTGCCAGCAGCTTAGAGGAGCGGGGGGTGAACACAGATACGCAGTATTTT.